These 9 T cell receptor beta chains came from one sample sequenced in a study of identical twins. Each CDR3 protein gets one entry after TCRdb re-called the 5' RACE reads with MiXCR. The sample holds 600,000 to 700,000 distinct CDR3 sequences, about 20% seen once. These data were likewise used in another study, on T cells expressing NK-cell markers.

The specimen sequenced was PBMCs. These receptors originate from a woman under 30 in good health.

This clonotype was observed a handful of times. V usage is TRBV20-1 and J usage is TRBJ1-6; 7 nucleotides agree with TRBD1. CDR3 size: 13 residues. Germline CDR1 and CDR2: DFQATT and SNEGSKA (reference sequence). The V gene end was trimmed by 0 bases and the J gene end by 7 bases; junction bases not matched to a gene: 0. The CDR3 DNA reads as TGCAGTGCTAGAGAGGACAGGAATTCACCCCTCCACTTT. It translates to CSAREDRNSPLHF.

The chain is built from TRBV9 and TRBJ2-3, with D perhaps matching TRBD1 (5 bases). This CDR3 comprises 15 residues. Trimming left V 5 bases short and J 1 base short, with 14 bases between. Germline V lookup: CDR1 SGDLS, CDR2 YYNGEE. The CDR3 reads CASRGGAVGTDTQYF. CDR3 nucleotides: TGTGCCAGCAGAGGTGGGGCCGTAGGCACAGATACGCAGTATTTT.

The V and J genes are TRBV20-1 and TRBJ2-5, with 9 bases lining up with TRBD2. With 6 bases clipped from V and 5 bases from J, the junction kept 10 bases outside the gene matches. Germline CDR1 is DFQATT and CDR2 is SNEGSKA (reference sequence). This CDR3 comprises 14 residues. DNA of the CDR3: TGCAGTGCCCCCACCCGAGCGGGGGGCGAGACCCAGTACTTC. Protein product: CSAPTRAGGETQYF.

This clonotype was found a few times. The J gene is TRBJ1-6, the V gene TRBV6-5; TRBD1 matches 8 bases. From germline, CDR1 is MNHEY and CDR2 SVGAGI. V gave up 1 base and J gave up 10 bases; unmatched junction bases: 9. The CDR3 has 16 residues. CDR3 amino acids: CASSYFGTGRRSPLHF. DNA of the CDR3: TGTGCCAGCAGTTACTTCGGGACAGGAAGAAGGTCACCCCTCCACTTT.

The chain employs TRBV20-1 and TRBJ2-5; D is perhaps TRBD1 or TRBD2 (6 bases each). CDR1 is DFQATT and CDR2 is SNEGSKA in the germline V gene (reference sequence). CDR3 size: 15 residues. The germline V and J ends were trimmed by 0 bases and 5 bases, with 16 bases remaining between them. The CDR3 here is CSARDRRGAGETQYF. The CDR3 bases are TGCAGTGCTAGAGATCGGAGGGGGGCCGGTGAGACCCAGTACTTC.

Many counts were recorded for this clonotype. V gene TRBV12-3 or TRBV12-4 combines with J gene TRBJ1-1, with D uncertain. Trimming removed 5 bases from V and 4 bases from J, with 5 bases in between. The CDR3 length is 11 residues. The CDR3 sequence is CASSTITEAFF. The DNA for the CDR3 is TGTGCCAGCAGTACGATCACTGAAGCTTTCTTT.

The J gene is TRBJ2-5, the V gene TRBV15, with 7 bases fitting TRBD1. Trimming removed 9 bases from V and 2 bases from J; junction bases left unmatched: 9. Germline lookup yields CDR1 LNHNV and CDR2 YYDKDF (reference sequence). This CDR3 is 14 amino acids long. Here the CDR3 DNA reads TGTGCCACGGACGACAGGGTGGGGCAAGAGACCCAGTACTTC. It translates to CATDDRVGQETQYF.

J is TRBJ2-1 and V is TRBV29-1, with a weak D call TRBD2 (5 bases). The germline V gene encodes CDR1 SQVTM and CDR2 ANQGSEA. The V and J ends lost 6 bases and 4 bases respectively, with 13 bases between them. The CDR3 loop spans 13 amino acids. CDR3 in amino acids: CSVDRGGYNEQFF. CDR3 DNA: TGCAGCGTCGACCGCGGAGGTTACAATGAGCAGTTCTTC.

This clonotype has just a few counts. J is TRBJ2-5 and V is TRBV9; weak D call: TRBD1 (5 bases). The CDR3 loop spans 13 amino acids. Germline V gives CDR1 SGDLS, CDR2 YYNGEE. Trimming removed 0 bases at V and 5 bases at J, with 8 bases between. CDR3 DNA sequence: TGTGCCAGCAGCGTAGCAGGGATCGAGACCCAGTACTTC. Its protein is CASSVAGIETQYF.